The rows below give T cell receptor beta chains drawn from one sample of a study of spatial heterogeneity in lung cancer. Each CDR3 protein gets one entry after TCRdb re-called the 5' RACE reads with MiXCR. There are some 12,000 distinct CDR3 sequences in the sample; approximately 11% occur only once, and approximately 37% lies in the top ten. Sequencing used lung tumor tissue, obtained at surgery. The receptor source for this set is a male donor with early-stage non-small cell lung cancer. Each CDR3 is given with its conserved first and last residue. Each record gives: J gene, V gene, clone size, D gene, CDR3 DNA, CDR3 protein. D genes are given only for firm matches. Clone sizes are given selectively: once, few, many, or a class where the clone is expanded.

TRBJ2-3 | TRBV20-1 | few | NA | TGCAGTGCTTGGGGGTCCGCTAGCAAAAGCACAGATACGCAGTATTTT | CSAWGSASKSTDTQYF
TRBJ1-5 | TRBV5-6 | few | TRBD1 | TGTGCCAGCAGCTTCCGGGACAGTAATCAGCCCCAGCATTTT | CASSFRDSNQPQHF
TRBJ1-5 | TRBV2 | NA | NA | TGTGCCAGTAGCCGGAGCAGGGGCAATCAGCCCCAGCATTTT | CASSRSRGNQPQHF
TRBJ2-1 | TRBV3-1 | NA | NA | TGTGCCAGCAGCCAAGATCAGACAGATTCCTACAATGAGCAGTTCTTC | CASSQDQTDSYNEQFF
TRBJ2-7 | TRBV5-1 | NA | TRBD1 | TGCGCCAGCAGCCCCTTGAACAGGGGAAGGCCCTACGAGCAGTACTTC | CASSPLNRGRPYEQYF
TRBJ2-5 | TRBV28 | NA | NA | TGTGCCAGCAGTTTAGGGAAGCTGGAGACCCAGTACTTC | CASSLGKLETQYF
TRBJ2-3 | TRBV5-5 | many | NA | TGTGCCAGCAGCCGGGACCGGTACACAGATACGCAGTATTTT | CASSRDRYTDTQYF
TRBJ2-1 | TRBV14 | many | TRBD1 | TGTGCCAGCAGCTGGGACAGTTACAATGAGCAGTTCTTC | CASSWDSYNEQFF
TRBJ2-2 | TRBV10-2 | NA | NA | TGCGCCAGCAAAACAGACCAGAACACCGGGGAGCTGTTTTTT | CASKTDQNTGELFF
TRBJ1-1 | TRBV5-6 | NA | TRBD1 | TGTGCCAGCAGCTCCACAGGGGGACCGAACACTGAAGCTTTCTTT | CASSSTGGPNTEAFF
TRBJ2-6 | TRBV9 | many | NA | TGTGCCAGCAGCGTAGCGGGGGCCGACTCTGGGGCCAACGTCCTGACTTTC | CASSVAGADSGANVLTF
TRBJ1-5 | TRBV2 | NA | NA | TGTGCCAGCAGTGAAAGGAGTGATCAGCCCCAGCATTTT | CASSERSDQPQHF
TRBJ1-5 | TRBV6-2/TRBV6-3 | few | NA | TGTGCCAGCAGTTACTGGGGCAATCAGCCCCAGCATTTT | CASSYWGNQPQHF
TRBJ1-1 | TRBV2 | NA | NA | TGTGCCAGCAGTCCACTTGAACGGGCAGCGGCTTTCTTT | CASSPLERAAAFF
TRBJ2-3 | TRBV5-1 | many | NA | TGCGCCAGCAGCTTGGGAATGCAGCAAACAGATACGCAGTATTTT | CASSLGMQQTDTQYF
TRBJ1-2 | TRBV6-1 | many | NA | TGTGCCAGCAGTACAGACAGGACCTATGGCTACACCTTC | CASSTDRTYGYTF